What follows are 27 T cell receptor beta chains derived from one specimen sequenced in a study of blood T cell repertoires in COVID-19. Sequenced by immunoSEQ multiplex PCR; TCRdb stores in-frame clones only, minus some. The table has a few hundred thousand clones, roughly four fifths seen once. The sequencing sample was made of peripheral blood. The receptors come from a human donor with acute or convalescent COVID-19. The donor label of this sample is uncertain.

The V call is TRBV6-1, the J call TRBJ2-1, with TRBD2 identical over 7 bases. V trimming: 4 bases; J trimming: 0 bases; junction bases outside the gene matches: 12. This CDR3 comprises 18 residues. CDR1 and CDR2 from the germline V gene are MNHNS and SASEGT. The CDR3 nucleotides are TGTGCCAGCAGTGGGGAGAATCTAGCGGCAAGCTCCTACAATGAGCAGTTCTTC. Translating it yields CASSGENLAASSYNEQFF.

The chain is built from TRBV6-5 and TRBJ1-1, with 9 bases fitting TRBD1. Germline assignment: CDR1 MNHEY and CDR2 SVGAGI. The CDR3 spans 15 residues. J was trimmed by 4 bases and V by 5 bases; bases with no gene match: 8. The CDR3 DNA is TGTGCCAGCAGTACCCACGGGACAGGGAGCACTGAAGCTTTCTTT. Translation gives CASSTHGTGSTEAFF.

A few counts support this clone. This chain uses TRBV2 with TRBJ1-3; the D gene is possibly TRBD1 (6 bases). CDR3 size: 15 residues. Trimming cost V 3 bases and J 3 bases, with 12 bases left between them. Germline V gives CDR1 SNHLY, CDR2 FYNNEI. The CDR3, as DNA: TGTGCCAGCAGTGAGGAGCAGGGGTTTGGAAACACCATATATTTT. Protein product: CASSEEQGFGNTIYF.

This chain links TRBV5-6 with TRBJ1-2; tentative D call: TRBD1 (6 bases). This CDR3 has 13 amino acids. CDR1 and CDR2 (germline): SGHDT, YYEEEE. V dropped 6 bases and J dropped 2 bases, with 11 bases sitting between them. CDR3 sequence reads: CASTRTENYGYTF. The DNA for the CDR3 is TGTGCCAGCACCAGGACAGAGAACTATGGCTACACCTTC.

In this sample, this clone turned up a few times. This chain connects TRBV15 to TRBJ2-1, with a possible D match to TRBD2 (6 bases). Germline CDR1 and CDR2: LNHNV and YYDKDF (reference sequence). The CDR3 totals 15 residues. Trimming took off 1 base at V and 6 bases at J, with 13 bases between the two ends. The CDR3 is CATSRAGEFGNEQFF. CDR3 nucleotides: TGTGCCACCAGCAGAGCGGGGGAATTCGGCAATGAGCAGTTCTTC.

Only a few counts were recorded for this clone. This chain connects TRBV28 to TRBJ1-2, with 9 bases lining up with TRBD1. J lost 4 bases, V lost 6 bases, and 15 bases had no gene match. Per the germline V gene, CDR1 is MDHEN and CDR2 is SYDVKM. This CDR3 is built from 17 residues. The CDR3 DNA is TGTGCCAGCAGAACACGTCGATGGGGACAGGGAGGCTATGGCTACACCTTC. This gives the protein CASRTRRWGQGGYGYTF.

The chain has TRBV14 and TRBJ1-2; TRBD1 matches at 7 bases. The length of the CDR3 is 18 residues. The germline V gene has CDR1 SGHDN and CDR2 FVKESK. V lost 3 bases and J lost 2; bases outside the gene matches: 15. The CDR3 region has the DNA TGTGCCAGCAGCCAGCCGTTTGGGACAGAAGCTTCCAACTATGGCTACACCTTC. Its protein product is CASSQPFGTEASNYGYTF.

The V gene is TRBV3-1 (or the pseudogene TRBV3-2), the J gene TRBJ1-6; 7 nucleotides align to TRBD1. Trimming removed 2 bases from V and 8 bases from J; junction bases left unmatched: 3. Germline V CDR1 and CDR2: LGHDT, YNNKEL (reference sequence). The CDR3 has 14 residues. CDR3 sequence (DNA): TGTGCCAGCAGCCAATACAGGGGAGATTCACCCCTCCACTTT. Encoded protein: CASSQYRGDSPLHF.

V and J are TRBV5-1 and TRBJ1-2; 9 nucleotides align to TRBD1. Losses at the gene ends were 3 bases for V and 2 bases for J; bases not matched to a gene: 5. CDR1 and CDR2 (germline): SGHRS, YFSETQ. The CDR3 runs 15 residues. The CDR3 DNA sequence: TGCGCCAGCAGCTCTCTGACAGGGGGGAACTATGGCTACACCTTC. Translated: CASSSLTGGNYGYTF. Supplemented by reference TRBV5-1 and TRBJ1-2, the full variable domain reads KAGVTQTPRYLIKTRGQQVTLSCSPISGHRSVSWYQQTPGQGLQFLFEYFSETQRNKGNFPGRFSGRQFSNSRSEMNVSTLELGDSALYLCASSSLTGGNYGYTFGSGTRLTVV.

This chain uses TRBV6-5 with TRBJ2-2, with 8 bases matching TRBD2. The germline V gene has CDR1 MNHEY and CDR2 SVGAGI. J lost 4 bases, V lost 7 bases, and 8 bases had no gene match. The CDR3 is made up of 15 amino acids. CDR3 amino acids: CASTMGLVATGELFF. The CDR3 region has the DNA TGTGCCAGCACTATGGGACTAGTCGCCACCGGGGAGCTGTTTTTT.

The chain combines TRBV2 with TRBJ2-7; 9 positions agree with TRBD1. Germline-derived CDR1 and CDR2 are SNHLY and FYNNEI. This CDR3 has 14 amino acids. The J segment lost 5 bases and the V segment lost 8 bases, leaving 10 bases of the junction unmatched. CDR3 loop: CASLYMDRGNEQYF. The CDR3 nucleotides read TGTGCCAGCCTATATATGGACAGGGGCAACGAGCAGTACTTC.

CDR3 residues: CASSLPLSAKNIQYF. CDR3 bases: TGTGCCAGCAGTTTACCCCTGTCGGCCAAAAACATTCAGTACTTC. The chain carries TRBV28 and TRBJ2-4; D remains unclear. CDR3 size: 15 residues. V was trimmed by 2 bases and J by 1 base, leaving 9 bases between them. Germline V gene sequence: CDR1 MDHEN, CDR2 SYDVKM.

The chain joins TRBV15 to TRBJ1-1; D might be TRBD1 (5 bases). V was pared by 1 base and J by 2 bases, with 8 bases between. The V gene's germline CDR1 is LNHNV and CDR2 YYDKDF (reference sequence). The CDR3 sequence is 14 residues long. As DNA, the CDR3 is TGTGCCACCAGCAGAGGCGGGGCAAACACTGAAGCTTTCTTT. Protein sequence: CATSRGGANTEAFF.

This chain connects TRBV9 to TRBJ2-7; D remains ambiguous. The CDR3 is 14 residues long. V lost 3 bases to trimming and J lost 0 bases, with 10 bases between them. CDR1 and CDR2 (germline): SGDLS, YYNGEE. The CDR3 is CASSASDGSYEQYF. CDR3 DNA: TGTGCCAGCAGCGCGAGCGACGGCTCCTACGAGCAGTACTTC.

The chain has TRBV1 and TRBJ2-1; the table calls TRBD1, which could not be checked here. TRBV1 is a pseudogene. This CDR3 is 18 amino acids long. In nucleotides, the CDR3 is TGCACCAGCAGCCAAGATCCCTCCTGGACAGGTTGGGACAATGAGCAGTTCTTC. Encoded protein: CTSSQDPSWTGWDNEQFF.

The chain couples TRBV30 to TRBJ1-2, with no clear D. V lost 5 bases to trimming and J lost 0 bases, with 13 bases between them. Germline-derived CDR1 and CDR2 are GTSNPN and SVGIG (reference sequence). This CDR3 spans 14 amino acids. The CDR3 bases are TGTGCCTGGCATACCTCCGGGACTAACTATGGCTACACCTTC. Translating gives CAWHTSGTNYGYTF.

This chain uses TRBV5-4 with TRBJ2-3; TRBD1 matches 9 bases. CDR3 length equals 16 residues. Germline CDR1 SGHNT, CDR2 YYREEE (reference sequence). V lost 4 bases, J lost 1 base, and 7 bases stayed unmatched. Here the CDR3 reads CASSPRWTGGTDTQYF. The CDR3, as DNA: TGTGCCAGCAGCCCGAGGTGGACAGGGGGCACAGATACGCAGTATTTT.

This clone was detected once. V usage is TRBV7-9 and J usage is TRBJ2-3; a weak D match, TRBD1 (6 bases). Trimming cost V 3 bases and J 1 base, with 11 bases left between them. The CDR3 runs 15 residues. CDR1 is SEHNR, CDR2 FQNEAQ, per germline (reference sequence). The CDR3 nucleotides are TGTGCCAGCAGCTTGGACAGAGACGGCACAGATACGCAGTATTTT. Amino acids: CASSLDRDGTDTQYF. The full variable domain, rest sourced from reference TRBV7-9 and TRBJ2-3, is DTGVSQNPRHKITKRGQNVTFRCDPISEHNRLYWYRQTLGQGPEFLTYFQNEAQLEKSRLLSDRFSAERPKGSFSTLEIQRTEQGDSAMYLCASSLDRDGTDTQYFGPGTRLTVL.

The rearrangement links TRBV30 to TRBJ2-3; D perhaps matches TRBD1 (6 bases). Trimming left V 3 bases short and J 2 bases short, with 15 bases between. The germline CDR1 and CDR2 sequences are GTSNPN and SVGIG (reference sequence). CDR3 length: 15 residues. CDR3 protein: CAWSPDRISTDTQYF. CDR3 in DNA: TGTGCCTGGAGCCCCGACAGGATTTCCACAGATACGCAGTATTTT.

The chain joins TRBV5-4 to TRBJ2-7; TRBD2 aligns across 8 bases. The germline V gene has CDR1 SGHNT and CDR2 YYREEE (reference sequence). The CDR3 contains 16 residues. V shed 4 bases, J shed 5 bases, and the junction held 14 bases outside the gene matches. The CDR3 loop is CASSPGGAGKVHEQYF. The CDR3 nucleotides read TGTGCCAGCAGCCCGGGGGGGGCCGGGAAAGTGCACGAGCAGTACTTC.

The J gene is TRBJ2-4, the V gene TRBV30, with 8 bases identical to TRBD1. Germline assignment: CDR1 GTSNPN and CDR2 SVGIG (reference sequence). The trim removed 3 bases at V and 6 bases at J, leaving 13 bases unmatched. The CDR3 loop spans 16 amino acids. CDR3 in amino acids: CAWSVDRALQGNIQYF. In nucleotides, the CDR3 is TGTGCCTGGAGCGTGGACAGGGCCCTGCAGGGAAACATTCAGTACTTC.

The chain recombines TRBV19 with TRBJ2-2; 8 bases line up with TRBD2. J gave up 5 bases and V 6 bases, and 8 bases lay outside the gene matches. Germline assignment: CDR1 LNHDA and CDR2 SQIVND (reference sequence). The CDR3 extends over 15 amino acids. The CDR3 loop is CASRSGGAGTGELFF. Written as DNA, the CDR3 is TGTGCCAGTAGATCCGGGGGGGCGGGGACCGGGGAGCTGTTTTTT. The whole variable domain, filled in from reference TRBV19 and TRBJ2-2, reads DGGITQSPKYLFRKEGQNVTLSCEQNLNHDAMYWYRQDPGQGLRLIYYSQIVNDFQKGDIAEGYSVSREKKESFPLTVTSAQKNPTAFYLCASRSGGAGTGELFFGEGSRLTVL.

This chain uses TRBV5-1 with TRBJ1-2, with a possible D match to TRBD1 (6 bases). The CDR3 covers 17 residues. The V gene lost 0 bases and the J gene lost 0 bases, with 15 bases spanning the gap. The germline V gene has CDR1 SGHRS and CDR2 YFSETQ. This CDR3 is CASSLAAGGAANYGYTF. CDR3 sequence (DNA): TGCGCCAGCAGCTTGGCCGCCGGGGGGGCAGCTAACTATGGCTACACCTTC. The entire variable domain, with the rest obtained from reference TRBV5-1 and TRBJ1-2, is as follows: KAGVTQTPRYLIKTRGQQVTLSCSPISGHRSVSWYQQTPGQGLQFLFEYFSETQRNKGNFPGRFSGRQFSNSRSEMNVSTLELGDSALYLCASSLAAGGAANYGYTFGSGTRLTVV.

This chain uses TRBV27 with TRBJ1-5; 7 bases fit TRBD1. Unmatched junction bases numbered 8, after V lost 5 bases and J lost 4 bases. CDR1 MNHEY and CDR2 SMNVEV come from the germline V gene (reference sequence). The CDR3 loop spans 15 amino acids. The CDR3 nucleotides are TGTGCCAGCAGTGTCGACAGGGTAGGAAATCAGCCCCAGCATTTT. It specifies CASSVDRVGNQPQHF.

This sequence joins TRBV6-5 and TRBJ1-3, with a possible D match to TRBD1 (5 bases). Germline values: CDR1 MNHEY, CDR2 SVGAGI. The CDR3 has 16 amino acids. V dropped 0 bases and J dropped 4 bases, with 13 bases sitting between them. CDR3 DNA: TGTGCCAGCAGTTACTCGCCGTGGGCAGGGGGAAACACCATATATTTT. Its translation: CASSYSPWAGGNTIYF.

The table lists this clone with a count of one. The gene calls are TRBV4-1 and TRBJ2-1, with 8 bases fitting TRBD1. With 3 bases clipped from V and 4 bases from J, the junction kept 5 bases outside the gene matches. Germline V gives CDR1 MGHRA, CDR2 YSYEKL. This CDR3 is built from 15 residues. CDR3 in DNA: TGCGCCAGCAGCCAGCCGGGACAGGTATACAATGAGCAGTTCTTC. Amino acid sequence: CASSQPGQVYNEQFF.

The chain employs TRBV29-1 and TRBJ2-1; D is possibly TRBD2 (7 bases). Per the germline V gene, CDR1 is SQVTM and CDR2 is ANQGSEA. The V end was cut by 7 bases, the J end by 3 bases, with 10 bases between. CDR3 length: 12 amino acids. The CDR3 DNA follows: TGCAGCGAGGGGGGGCGCTACAATGAGCAGTTCTTC. Its translation is CSEGGRYNEQFF.